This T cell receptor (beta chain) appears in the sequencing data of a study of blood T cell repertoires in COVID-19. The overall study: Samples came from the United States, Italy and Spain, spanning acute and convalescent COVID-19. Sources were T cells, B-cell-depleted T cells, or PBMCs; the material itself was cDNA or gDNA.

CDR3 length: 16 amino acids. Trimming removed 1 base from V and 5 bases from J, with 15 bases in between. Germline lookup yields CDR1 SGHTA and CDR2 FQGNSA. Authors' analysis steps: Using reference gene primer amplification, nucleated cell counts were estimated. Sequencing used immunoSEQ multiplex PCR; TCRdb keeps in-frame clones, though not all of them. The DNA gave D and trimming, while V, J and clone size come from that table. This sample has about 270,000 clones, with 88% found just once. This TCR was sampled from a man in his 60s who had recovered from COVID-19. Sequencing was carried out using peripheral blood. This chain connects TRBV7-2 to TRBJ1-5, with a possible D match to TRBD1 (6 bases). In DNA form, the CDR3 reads TGTGCCAGCAGCTTAGAAAGGGGGAGGGTGGATCAGCCCCAGCATTTT. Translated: CASSLERGRVDQPQHF.